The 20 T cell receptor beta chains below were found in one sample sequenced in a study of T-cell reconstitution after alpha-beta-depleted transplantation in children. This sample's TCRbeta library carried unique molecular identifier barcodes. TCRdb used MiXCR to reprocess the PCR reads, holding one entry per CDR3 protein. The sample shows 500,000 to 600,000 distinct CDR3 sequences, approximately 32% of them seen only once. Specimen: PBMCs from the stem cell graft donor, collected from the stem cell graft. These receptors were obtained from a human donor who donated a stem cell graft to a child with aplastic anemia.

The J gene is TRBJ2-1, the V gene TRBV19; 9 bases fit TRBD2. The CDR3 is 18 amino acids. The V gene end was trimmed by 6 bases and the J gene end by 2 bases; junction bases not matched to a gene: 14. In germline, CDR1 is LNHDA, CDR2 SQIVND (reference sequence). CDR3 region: CASSRLGGGRGAYNEQFF. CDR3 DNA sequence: TGTGCCAGTAGCCGTTTAGGGGGCGGGAGGGGTGCCTACAATGAGCAGTTCTTC. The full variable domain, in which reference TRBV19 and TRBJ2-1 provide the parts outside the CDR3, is DGGITQSPKYLFRKEGQNVTLSCEQNLNHDAMYWYRQDPGQGLRLIYYSQIVNDFQKGDIAEGYSVSREKKESFPLTVTSAQKNPTAFYLCASSRLGGGRGAYNEQFFGPGTRLTVL.

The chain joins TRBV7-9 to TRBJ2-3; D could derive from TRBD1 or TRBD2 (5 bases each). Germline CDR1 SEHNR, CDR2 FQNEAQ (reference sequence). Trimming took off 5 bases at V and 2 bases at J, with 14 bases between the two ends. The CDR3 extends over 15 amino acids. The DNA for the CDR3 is TGTGCCAGCAGCGCCCGGGACCTGTTCACAGATACGCAGTATTTT. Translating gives CASSARDLFTDTQYF. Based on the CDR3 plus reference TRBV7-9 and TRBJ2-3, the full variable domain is DTGVSQNPRHKITKRGQNVTFRCDPISEHNRLYWYRQTLGQGPEFLTYFQNEAQLEKSRLLSDRFSAERPKGSFSTLEIQRTEQGDSAMYLCASSARDLFTDTQYFGPGTRLTVL.

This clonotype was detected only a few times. CDR3: CASHNSGRNEQFF. Here the CDR3 DNA reads TGTGCCAGCCACAATAGCGGGCGGAATGAGCAGTTCTTC. The genes are TRBV6-6 and TRBJ2-1; 7 bases agree with TRBD2. From germline, CDR1 is MNHNY and CDR2 SVGAGI (reference sequence). Germline trimming cut 8 bases from V and 7 bases from J; bases unmatched to any gene: 8. This CDR3 is 13 amino acids long.

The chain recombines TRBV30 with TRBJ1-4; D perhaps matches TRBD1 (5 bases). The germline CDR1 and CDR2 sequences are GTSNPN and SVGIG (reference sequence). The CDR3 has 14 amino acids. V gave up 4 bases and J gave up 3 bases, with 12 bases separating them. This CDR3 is CAWNGGVSNEKLFF. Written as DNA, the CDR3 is TGTGCCTGGAACGGGGGAGTCTCTAATGAAAAACTGTTTTTT.

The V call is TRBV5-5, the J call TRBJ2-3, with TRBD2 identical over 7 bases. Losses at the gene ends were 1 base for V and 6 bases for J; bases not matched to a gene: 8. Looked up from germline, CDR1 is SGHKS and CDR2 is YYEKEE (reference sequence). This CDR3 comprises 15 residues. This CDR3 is CASSLPSGVVDTQYF. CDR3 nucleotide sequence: TGTGCCAGCAGCTTGCCTAGCGGAGTTGTGGATACGCAGTATTTT. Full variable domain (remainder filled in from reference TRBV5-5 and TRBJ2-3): DAGVTQSPTHLIKTRGQQVTLRCSPISGHKSVSWYQQVLGQGPQFIFQYYEKEERGRGNFPDRFSARQFPNYSSELNVNALLLGDSALYLCASSLPSGVVDTQYFGPGTRLTVL.

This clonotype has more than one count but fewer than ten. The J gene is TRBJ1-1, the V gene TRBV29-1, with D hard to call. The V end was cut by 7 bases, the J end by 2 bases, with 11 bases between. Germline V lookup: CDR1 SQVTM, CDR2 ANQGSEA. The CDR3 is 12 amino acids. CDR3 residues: CSAAVANTEAFF. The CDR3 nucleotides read TGCAGCGCCGCGGTAGCTAACACTGAAGCTTTCTTT.

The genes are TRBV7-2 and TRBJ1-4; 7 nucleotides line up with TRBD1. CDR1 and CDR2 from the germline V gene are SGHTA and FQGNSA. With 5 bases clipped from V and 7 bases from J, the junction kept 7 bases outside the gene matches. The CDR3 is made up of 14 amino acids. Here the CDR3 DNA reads TGTGCCAGCAGCGAGGGACAGCCACTTGAAAAACTGTTTTTT. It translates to CASSEGQPLEKLFF.

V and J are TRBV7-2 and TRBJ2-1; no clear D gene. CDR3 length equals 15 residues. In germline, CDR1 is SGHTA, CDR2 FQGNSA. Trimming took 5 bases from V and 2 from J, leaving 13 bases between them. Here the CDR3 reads CASSKVRVAYNEQFF. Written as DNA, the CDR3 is TGTGCCAGCAGCAAAGTACGAGTGGCCTACAATGAGCAGTTCTTC.

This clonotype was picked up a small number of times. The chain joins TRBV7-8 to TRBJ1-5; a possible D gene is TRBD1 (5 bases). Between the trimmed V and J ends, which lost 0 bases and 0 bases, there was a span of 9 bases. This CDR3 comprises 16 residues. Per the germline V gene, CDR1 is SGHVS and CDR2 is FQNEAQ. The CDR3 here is CASSLASRVSNQPQHF. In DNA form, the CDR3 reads TGTGCCAGCAGCTTAGCCTCCAGGGTTAGCAATCAGCCCCAGCATTTT.

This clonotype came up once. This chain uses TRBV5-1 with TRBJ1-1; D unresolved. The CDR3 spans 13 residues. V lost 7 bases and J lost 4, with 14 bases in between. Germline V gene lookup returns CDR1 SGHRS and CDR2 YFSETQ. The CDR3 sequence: CASVGVGGTEAFF. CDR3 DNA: TGCGCCAGCGTTGGGGTGGGTGGCACTGAAGCTTTCTTT.

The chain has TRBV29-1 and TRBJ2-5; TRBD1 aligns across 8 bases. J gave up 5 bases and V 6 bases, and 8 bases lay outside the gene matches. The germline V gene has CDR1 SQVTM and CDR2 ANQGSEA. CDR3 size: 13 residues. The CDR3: CSVPRTGKETQYF. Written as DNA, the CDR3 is TGCAGCGTCCCCAGGACAGGGAAGGAGACCCAGTACTTC.

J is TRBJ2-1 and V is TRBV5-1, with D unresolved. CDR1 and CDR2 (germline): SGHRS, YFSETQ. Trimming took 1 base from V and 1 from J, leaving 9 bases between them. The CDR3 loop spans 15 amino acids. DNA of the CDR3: TGCGCCAGCAGCTTGAGTCATCCATCCTACAATGAGCAGTTCTTC. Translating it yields CASSLSHPSYNEQFF.

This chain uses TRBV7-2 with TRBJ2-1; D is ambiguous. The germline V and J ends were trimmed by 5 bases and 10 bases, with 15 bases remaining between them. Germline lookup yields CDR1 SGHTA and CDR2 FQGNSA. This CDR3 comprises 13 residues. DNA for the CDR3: TGTGCCAGCAGCCTACCGAGACCATGGGAGCAGTTCTTC. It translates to CASSLPRPWEQFF.

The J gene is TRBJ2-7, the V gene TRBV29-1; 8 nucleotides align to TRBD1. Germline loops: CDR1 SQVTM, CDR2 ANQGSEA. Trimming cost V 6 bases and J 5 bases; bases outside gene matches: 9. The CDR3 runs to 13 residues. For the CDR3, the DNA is TGCAGCGTGGGGGACAGGATAGGGCACGAGCAGTACTTC. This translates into CSVGDRIGHEQYF.

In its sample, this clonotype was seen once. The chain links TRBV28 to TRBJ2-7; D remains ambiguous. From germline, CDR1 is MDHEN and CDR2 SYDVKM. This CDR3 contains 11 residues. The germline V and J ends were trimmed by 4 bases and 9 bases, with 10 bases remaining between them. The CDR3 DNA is TGTGCCAGCAGTTCCTGGGGATGGCAGTACTTC. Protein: CASSSWGWQYF. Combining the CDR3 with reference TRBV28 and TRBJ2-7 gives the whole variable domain DVKVTQSSRYLVKRTGEKVFLECVQDMDHENMFWYRQDPGLGLRLIYFSYDVKMKEKGDIPEGYSVSREKKERFSLILESASTNQTSMYLCASSSWGWQYFGPGTRLTVT.

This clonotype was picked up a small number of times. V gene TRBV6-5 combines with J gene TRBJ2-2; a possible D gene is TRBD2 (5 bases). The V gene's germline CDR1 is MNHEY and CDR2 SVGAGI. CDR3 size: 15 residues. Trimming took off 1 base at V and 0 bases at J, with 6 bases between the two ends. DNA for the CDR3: TGTGCCAGCAGTTACTGGACTCCGAACACCGGGGAGCTGTTTTTT. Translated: CASSYWTPNTGELFF.

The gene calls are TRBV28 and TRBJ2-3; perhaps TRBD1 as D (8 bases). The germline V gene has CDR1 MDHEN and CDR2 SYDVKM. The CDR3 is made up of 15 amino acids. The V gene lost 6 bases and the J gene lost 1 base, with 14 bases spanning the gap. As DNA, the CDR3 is TGTGCCAGCAGGAATACAGGGGGGGGCACAGATACGCAGTATTTT. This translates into CASRNTGGGTDTQYF.

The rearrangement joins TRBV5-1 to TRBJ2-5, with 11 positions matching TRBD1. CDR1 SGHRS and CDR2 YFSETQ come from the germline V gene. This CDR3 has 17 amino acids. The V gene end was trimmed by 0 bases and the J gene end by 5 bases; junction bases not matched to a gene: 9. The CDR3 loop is CASSLVTGQGASETQYF. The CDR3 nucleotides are TGCGCCAGCAGCTTGGTTACCGGACAGGGGGCTTCGGAGACCCAGTACTTC.

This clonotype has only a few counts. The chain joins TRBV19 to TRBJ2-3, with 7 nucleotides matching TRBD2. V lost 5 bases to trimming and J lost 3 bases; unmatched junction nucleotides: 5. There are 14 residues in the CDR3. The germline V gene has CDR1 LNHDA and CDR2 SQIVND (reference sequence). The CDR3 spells CASSDEGGTDTQYF. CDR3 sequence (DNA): TGTGCCAGTAGTGACGAGGGAGGGACAGATACGCAGTATTTT.

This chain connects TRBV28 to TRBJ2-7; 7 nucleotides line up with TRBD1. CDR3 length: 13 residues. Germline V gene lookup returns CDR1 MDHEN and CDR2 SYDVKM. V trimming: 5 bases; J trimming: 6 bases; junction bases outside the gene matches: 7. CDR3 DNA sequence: TGTGCCAGCAGTGGGGACAGATTTGCCGAGCAGTACGTC. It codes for CASSGDRFAEQYV.